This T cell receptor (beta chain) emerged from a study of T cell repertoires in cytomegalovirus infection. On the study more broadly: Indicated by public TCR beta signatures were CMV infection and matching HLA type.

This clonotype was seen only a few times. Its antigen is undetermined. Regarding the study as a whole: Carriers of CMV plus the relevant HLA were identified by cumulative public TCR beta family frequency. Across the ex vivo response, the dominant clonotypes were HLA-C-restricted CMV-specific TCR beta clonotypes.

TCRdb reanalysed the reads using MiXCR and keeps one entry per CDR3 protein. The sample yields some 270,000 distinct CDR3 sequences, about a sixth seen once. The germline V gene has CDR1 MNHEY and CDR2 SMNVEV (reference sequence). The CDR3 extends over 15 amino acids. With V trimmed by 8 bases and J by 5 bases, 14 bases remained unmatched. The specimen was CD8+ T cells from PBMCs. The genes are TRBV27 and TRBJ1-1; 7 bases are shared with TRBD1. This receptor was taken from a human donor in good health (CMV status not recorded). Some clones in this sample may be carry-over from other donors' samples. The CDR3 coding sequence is TGTGCCAGCCGACGACAGGGTACTCGCGTGACTGAAGCTTTCTTT. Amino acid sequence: CASRRQGTRVTEAFF.